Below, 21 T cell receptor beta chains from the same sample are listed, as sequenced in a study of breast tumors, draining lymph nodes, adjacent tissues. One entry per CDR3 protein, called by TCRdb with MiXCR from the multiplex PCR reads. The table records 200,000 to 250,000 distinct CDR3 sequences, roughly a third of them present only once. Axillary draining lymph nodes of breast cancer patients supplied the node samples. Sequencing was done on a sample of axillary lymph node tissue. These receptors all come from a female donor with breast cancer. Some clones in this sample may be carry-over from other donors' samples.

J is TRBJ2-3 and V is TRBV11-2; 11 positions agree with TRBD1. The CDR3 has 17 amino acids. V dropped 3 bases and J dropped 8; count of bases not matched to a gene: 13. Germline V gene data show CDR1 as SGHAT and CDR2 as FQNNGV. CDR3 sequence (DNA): TGTGCCAGCAGCTTTGTTAGAGGGACAGGGGGTGGATGTACGCAGTATTTT. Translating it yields CASSFVRGTGGGCTQYF.

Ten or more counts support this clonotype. As DNA, the CDR3 is TGTGCCAGCAGCCCCCACAGGGGTCAAGGTGAAAAACTGTTTTTT. Protein: CASSPHRGQGEKLFF. The chain has TRBV7-9 and TRBJ1-4; 7 positions match TRBD1. J gave up 7 bases and V 5 bases, and 10 bases lay outside the gene matches. There are 15 residues in the CDR3. Per the germline V gene, CDR1 is SEHNR and CDR2 is FQNEAQ (reference sequence).

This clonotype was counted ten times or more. CDR3 region: CASSDRDLYEQYF. CDR3 bases: TGTGCCAGCAGTGACAGGGACCTCTACGAGCAGTACTTC. The chain is built from TRBV2 and TRBJ2-7; D is tentatively TRBD1 or TRBD2 (5 bases each). V lost 3 bases and J lost 3, with 9 bases in between. The CDR3 is 13 residues long. CDR1 SNHLY and CDR2 FYNNEI come from the germline V gene.

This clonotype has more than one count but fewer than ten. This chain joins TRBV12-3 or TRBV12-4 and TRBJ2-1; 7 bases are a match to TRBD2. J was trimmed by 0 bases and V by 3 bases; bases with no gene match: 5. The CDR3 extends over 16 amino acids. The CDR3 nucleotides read TGTGCCAGCAGTTTCAATCTAGCGGTCTCCTACAATGAGCAGTTCTTC. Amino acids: CASSFNLAVSYNEQFF.

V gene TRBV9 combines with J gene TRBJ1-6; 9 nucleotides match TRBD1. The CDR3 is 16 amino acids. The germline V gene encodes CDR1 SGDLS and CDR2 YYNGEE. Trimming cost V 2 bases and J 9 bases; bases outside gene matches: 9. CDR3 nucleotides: TGTGCCAGCAGCGTGGAACCGGGACAGGGAGGTTCACCCCTCCACTTT. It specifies CASSVEPGQGGSPLHF.

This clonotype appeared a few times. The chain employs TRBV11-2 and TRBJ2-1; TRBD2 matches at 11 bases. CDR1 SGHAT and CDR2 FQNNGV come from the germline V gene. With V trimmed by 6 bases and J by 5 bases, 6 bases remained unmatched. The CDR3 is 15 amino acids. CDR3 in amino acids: CASSYSGGANNEQFF. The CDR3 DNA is TGTGCCAGCAGTTATAGCGGGGGGGCTAACAATGAGCAGTTCTTC.

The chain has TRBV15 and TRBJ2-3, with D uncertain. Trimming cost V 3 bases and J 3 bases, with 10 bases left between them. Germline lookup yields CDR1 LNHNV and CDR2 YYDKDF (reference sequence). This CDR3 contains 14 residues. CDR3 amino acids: CATSSSPLTDTQYF. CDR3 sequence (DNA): TGTGCCACCAGCAGCTCCCCGTTGACAGATACGCAGTATTTT.

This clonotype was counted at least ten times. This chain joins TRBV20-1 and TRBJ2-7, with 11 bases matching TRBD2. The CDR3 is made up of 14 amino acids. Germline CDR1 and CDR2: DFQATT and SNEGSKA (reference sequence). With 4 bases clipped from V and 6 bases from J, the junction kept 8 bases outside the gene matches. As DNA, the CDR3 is TGCAGTGCTATCAATTTAGCGGGAGGGCCCGAGCAGTACTTC. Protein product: CSAINLAGGPEQYF.

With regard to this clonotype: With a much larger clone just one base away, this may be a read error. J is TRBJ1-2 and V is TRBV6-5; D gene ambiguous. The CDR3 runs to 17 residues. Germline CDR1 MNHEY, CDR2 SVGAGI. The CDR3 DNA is TGTGCCAGCAGTCACTCGTACCCGTTTACTTCTTTCTATGGCCACACCTTC. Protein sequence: CASSHSYPFTSFYGHTF.

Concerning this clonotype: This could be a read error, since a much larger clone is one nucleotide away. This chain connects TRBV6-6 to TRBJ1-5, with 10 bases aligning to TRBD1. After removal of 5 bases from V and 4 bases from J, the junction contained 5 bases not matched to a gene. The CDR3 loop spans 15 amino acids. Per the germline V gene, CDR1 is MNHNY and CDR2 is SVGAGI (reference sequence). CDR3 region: CASSHGTGENQPQHF. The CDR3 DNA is TGTGCCAGCAGTCATGGGACAGGGGAAAATCAGCCCCAGCATTTT.

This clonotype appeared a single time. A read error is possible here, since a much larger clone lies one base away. The CDR3 loop is CASSSTGVGQFF. The CDR3 DNA reads as TGTGCCAGCTCATCCACAGGGGTTGGGCAGTTCTTC. The genes are TRBV18 and TRBJ2-1; 7 bases are shared with TRBD1. The CDR3 is made up of 12 amino acids. Germline loops: CDR1 KGHSH, CDR2 LQKENI. Trimming took 5 bases from V and 12 from J; bases not matched to a gene: 7. The full variable domain, completed using reference TRBV18 and TRBJ2-1, is NAGVMQNPRHLVRRRGQEARLRCSPMKGHSHVYWYRQLPEEGLKFMVYLQKENIIDESGMPKERFSAEFPKEGPSILRIQQVVRGDSAAYFCASSSTGVGQFFGPGTRLTVL.

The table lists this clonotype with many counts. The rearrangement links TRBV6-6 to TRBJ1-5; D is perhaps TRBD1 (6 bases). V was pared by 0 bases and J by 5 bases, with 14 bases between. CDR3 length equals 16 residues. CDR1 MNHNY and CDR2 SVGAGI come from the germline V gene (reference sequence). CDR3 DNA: TGTGCCAGCAGTTACTCAGTGGGGGCAAGGGATCAGCCCCAGCATTTT. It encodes CASSYSVGARDQPQHF.

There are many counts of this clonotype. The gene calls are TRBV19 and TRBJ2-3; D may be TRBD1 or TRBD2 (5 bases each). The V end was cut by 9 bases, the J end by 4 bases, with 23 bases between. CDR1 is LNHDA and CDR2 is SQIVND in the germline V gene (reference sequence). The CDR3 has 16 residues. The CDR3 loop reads CASRDHPPRDPDTQYF. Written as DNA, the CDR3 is TGTGCCAGCCGGGACCATCCCCCGAGGGATCCAGATACGCAGTATTTT.

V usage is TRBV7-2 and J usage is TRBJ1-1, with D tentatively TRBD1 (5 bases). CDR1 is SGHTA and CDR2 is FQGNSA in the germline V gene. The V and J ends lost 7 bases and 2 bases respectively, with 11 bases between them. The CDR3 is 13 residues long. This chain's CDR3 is CASIKDTNTEAFF. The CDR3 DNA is TGTGCCAGCATCAAGGACACAAACACTGAAGCTTTCTTT.

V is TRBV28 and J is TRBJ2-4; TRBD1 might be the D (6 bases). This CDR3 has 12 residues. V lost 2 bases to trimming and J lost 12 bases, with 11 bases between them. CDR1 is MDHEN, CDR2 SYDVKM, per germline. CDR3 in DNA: TGTGCCAGCAGTTTAACAGGGACCCCTCAGTACTTC. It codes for CASSLTGTPQYF.

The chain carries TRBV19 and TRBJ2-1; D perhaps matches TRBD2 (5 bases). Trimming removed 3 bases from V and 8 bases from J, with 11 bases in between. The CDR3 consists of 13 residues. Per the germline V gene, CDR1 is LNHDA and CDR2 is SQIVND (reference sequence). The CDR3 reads CASSIRRVHEQFF. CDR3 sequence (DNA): TGTGCCAGTAGTATCAGGCGGGTCCATGAGCAGTTCTTC.

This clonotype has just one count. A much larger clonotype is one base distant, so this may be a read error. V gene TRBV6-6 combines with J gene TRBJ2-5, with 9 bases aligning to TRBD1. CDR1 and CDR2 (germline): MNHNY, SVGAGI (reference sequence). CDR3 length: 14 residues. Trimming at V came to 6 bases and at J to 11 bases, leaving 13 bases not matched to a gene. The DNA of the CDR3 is TGTGCCAGCAGCCCGGGACAGGGACCCAATGAGCAGTACTTC. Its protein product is CASSPGQGPNEQYF.

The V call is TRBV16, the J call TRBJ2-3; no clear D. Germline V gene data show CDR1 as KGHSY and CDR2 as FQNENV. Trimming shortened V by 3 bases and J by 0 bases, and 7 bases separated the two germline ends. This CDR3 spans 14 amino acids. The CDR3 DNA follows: TGTGCCAGCAGCCAGATGGGTAGCACAGATACGCAGTATTTT. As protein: CASSQMGSTDTQYF.

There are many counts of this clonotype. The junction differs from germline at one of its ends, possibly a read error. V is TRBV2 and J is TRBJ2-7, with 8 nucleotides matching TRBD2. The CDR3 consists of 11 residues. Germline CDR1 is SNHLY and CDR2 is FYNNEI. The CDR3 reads CASVYMEREFF. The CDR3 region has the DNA TGTGCCAGCGTATATATGGAGCGGGAGTTCTTC.

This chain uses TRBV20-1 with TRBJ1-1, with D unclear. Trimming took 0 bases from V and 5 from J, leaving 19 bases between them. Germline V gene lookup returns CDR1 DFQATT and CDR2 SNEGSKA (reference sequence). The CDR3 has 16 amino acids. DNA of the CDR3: TGCAGTGCTAGAGACCCGGCGGCCCTGAGTTGGACTGAAGCTTTCTTT. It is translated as CSARDPAALSWTEAFF.

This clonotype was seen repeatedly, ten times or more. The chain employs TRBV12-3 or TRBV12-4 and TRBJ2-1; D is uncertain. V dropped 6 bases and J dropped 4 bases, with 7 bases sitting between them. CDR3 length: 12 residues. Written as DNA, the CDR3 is TGTGCCAGCAGCACCTATTACAATGAGCAGTTCTTC. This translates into CASSTYYNEQFF.